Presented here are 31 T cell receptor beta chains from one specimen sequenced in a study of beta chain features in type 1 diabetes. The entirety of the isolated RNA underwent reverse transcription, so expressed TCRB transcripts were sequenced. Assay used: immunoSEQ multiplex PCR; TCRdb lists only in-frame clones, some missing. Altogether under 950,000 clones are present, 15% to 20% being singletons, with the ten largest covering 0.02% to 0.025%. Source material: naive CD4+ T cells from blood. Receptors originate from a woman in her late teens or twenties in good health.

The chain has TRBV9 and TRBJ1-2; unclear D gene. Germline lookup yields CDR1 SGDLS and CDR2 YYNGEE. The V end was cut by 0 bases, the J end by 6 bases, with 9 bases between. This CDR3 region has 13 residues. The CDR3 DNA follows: TGTGCCAGCAGCGTAGCATACAGCCATGGCTACACCTTC. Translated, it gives CASSVAYSHGYTF. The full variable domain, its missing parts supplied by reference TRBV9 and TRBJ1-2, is DSGVTQTPKHLITATGQRVTLRCSPRSGDLSVYWYQQSLDQGLQFLIQYYNGEERAKGNILERFSAQQFPDLHSELNLSSLELGDSALYFCASSVAYSHGYTFGSGTRLTVV.

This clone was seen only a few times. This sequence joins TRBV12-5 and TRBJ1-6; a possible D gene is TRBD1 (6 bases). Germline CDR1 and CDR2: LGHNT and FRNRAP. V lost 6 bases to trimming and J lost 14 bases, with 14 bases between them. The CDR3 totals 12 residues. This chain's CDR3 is CASGEHRVALHF. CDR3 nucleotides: TGTGCTAGTGGGGAACACAGGGTAGCCCTCCACTTT.

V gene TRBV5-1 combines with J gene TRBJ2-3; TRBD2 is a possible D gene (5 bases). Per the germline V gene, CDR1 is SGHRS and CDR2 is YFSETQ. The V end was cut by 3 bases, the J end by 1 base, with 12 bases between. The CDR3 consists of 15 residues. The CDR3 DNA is TGCGCCAGCAGCTCCCGGGGAGACGGCACAGATACGCAGTATTTT. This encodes CASSSRGDGTDTQYF.

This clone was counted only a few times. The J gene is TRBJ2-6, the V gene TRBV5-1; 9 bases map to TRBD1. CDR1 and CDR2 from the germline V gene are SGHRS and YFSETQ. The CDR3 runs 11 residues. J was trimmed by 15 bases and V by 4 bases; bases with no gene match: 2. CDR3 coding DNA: TGCGCCAGCAGCCCGGGACAGGGCCTGACTTTC. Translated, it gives CASSPGQGLTF. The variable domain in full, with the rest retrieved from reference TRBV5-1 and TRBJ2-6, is KAGVTQTPRYLIKTRGQQVTLSCSPISGHRSVSWYQQTPGQGLQFLFEYFSETQRNKGNFPGRFSGRQFSNSRSEMNVSTLELGDSALYLCASSPGQGLTFGAGSRLTVL.

CDR3 bases: TGCAGCGTTGGACAGCCCATCCAAGAGACCCAGTACTTC. Translated: CSVGQPIQETQYF. This chain joins TRBV29-1 and TRBJ2-5, with D possibly TRBD1 on 5 matching bases. This CDR3 has 13 residues. Trimming pared 4 bases from V and 1 base from J, leaving 10 bases between. Germline V CDR1 and CDR2: SQVTM, ANQGSEA.

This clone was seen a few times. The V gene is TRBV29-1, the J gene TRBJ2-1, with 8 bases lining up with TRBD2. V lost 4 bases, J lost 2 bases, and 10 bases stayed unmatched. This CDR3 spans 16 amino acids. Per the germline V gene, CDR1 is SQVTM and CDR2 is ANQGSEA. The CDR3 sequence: CSVVPSGRPTYNEQFF. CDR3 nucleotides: TGCAGCGTTGTTCCAAGCGGGAGACCTACCTACAATGAGCAGTTCTTC.

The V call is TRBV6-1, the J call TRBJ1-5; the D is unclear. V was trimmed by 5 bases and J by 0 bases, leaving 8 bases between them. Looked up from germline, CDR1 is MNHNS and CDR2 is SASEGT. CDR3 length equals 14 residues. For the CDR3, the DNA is TGTGCCAGCAGTTTCAAGTATAGCAATCAGCCCCAGCATTTT. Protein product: CASSFKYSNQPQHF.

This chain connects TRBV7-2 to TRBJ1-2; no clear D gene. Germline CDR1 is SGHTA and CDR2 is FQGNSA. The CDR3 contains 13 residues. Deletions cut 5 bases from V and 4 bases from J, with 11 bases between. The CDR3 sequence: CASSPDLSYGYTF. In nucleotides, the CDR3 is TGTGCCAGCAGCCCGGACTTATCCTATGGCTACACCTTC. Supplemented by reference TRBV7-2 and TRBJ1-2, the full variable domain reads GAGVSQSPSNKVTEKGKDVELRCDPISGHTALYWYRQSLGQGLEFLIYFQGNSAPDKSGLPSDRFSAERTGGSVSTLTIQRTQQEDSAVYLCASSPDLSYGYTFGSGTRLTVV.

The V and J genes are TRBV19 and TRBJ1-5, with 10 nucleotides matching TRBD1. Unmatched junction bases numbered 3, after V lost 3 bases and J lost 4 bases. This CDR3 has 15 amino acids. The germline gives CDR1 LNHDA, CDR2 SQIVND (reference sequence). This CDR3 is CASSMGTGVNQPQHF. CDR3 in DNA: TGTGCCAGTAGTATGGGGACAGGGGTAAATCAGCCCCAGCATTTT.

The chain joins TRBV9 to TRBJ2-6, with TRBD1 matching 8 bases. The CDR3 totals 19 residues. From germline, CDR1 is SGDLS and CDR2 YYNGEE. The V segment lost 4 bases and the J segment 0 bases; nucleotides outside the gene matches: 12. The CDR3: CASSPHDQGAHSGANVLTF. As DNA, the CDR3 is TGTGCCAGCAGCCCTCATGACCAGGGGGCCCACTCTGGGGCCAACGTCCTGACTTTC.

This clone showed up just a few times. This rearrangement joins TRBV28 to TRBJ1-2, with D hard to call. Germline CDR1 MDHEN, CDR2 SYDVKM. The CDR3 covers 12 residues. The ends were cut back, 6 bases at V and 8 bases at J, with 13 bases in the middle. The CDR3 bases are TGTGCCAGCAGGGCCGGGGTTCAGGGCTACACCTTC. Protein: CASRAGVQGYTF.

In nucleotides, the CDR3 is TGTGCCAGCAGCACAACCCCGGGGACCCAGTACTTC. It is translated as CASSTTPGTQYF. The chain uses TRBV7-2 and TRBJ2-5; D is uncertain. Germline CDR1 and CDR2: SGHTA and FQGNSA. V was cut by 5 bases and J by 7 bases, with 11 bases left in between. The CDR3 has 12 amino acids.

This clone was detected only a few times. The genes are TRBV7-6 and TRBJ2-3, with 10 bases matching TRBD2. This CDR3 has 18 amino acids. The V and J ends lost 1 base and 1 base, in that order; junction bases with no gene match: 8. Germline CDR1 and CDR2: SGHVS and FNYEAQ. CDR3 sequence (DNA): TGTGCCAGCAGCTTAGTCCCCCGACTAGCGGGTGGCACAGATACGCAGTATTTT. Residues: CASSLVPRLAGGTDTQYF.

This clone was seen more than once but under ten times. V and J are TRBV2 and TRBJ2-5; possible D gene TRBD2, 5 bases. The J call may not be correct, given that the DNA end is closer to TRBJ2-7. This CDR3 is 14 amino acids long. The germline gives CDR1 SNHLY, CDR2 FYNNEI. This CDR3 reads CASSERPTTYEQYF. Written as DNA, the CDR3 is TGTGCCAGCAGTGAAAGGCCGACTACCTACGAGCAGTACTTC.

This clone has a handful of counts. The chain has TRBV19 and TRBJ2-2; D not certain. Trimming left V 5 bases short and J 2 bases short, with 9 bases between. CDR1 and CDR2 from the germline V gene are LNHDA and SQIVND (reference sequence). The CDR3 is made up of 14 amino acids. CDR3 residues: CASSHRSNTGELFF. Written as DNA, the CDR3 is TGTGCCAGTAGTCACAGATCCAACACCGGGGAGCTGTTTTTT.

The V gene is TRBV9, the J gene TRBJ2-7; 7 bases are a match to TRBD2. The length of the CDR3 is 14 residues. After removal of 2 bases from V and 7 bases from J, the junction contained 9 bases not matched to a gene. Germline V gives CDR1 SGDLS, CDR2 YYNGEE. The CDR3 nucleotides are TGTGCCAGCAGCGTCGGGACTACCCCTCGGGAGCAGTACTTC. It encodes CASSVGTTPREQYF. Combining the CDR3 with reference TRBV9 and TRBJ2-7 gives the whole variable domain DSGVTQTPKHLITATGQRVTLRCSPRSGDLSVYWYQQSLDQGLQFLIQYYNGEERAKGNILERFSAQQFPDLHSELNLSSLELGDSALYFCASSVGTTPREQYFGPGTRLTVT.

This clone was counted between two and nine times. DNA for the CDR3: TGTGCCAGCAGCCTACCGGGGTCCGGAAACACCATATATTTT. Translated: CASSLPGSGNTIYF. The chain employs TRBV5-6 and TRBJ1-3; D gene ambiguous. The CDR3 loop spans 14 amino acids. The V gene lost 4 bases and the J gene lost 4 bases, with 12 bases spanning the gap. Germline CDR1 is SGHDT and CDR2 is YYEEEE. The whole variable domain, remainder taken from reference TRBV5-6 and TRBJ1-3, is DAGVTQSPTHLIKTRGQQVTLRCSPKSGHDTVSWYQQALGQGPQFIFQYYEEEERQRGNFPDRFSGHQFPNYSSELNVNALLLGDSALYLCASSLPGSGNTIYFGEGSWLTVV.

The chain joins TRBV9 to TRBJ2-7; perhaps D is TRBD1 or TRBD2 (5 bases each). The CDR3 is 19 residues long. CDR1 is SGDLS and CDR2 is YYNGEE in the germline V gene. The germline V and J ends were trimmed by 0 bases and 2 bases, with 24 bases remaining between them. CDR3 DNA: TGTGCCAGCAGCGTAGGGGGCATCGGGGCTAGTCCCCTCCCCTACGAGCAGTACTTC. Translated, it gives CASSVGGIGASPLPYEQYF. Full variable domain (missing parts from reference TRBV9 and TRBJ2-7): DSGVTQTPKHLITATGQRVTLRCSPRSGDLSVYWYQQSLDQGLQFLIQYYNGEERAKGNILERFSAQQFPDLHSELNLSSLELGDSALYFCASSVGGIGASPLPYEQYFGPGTRLTVT.

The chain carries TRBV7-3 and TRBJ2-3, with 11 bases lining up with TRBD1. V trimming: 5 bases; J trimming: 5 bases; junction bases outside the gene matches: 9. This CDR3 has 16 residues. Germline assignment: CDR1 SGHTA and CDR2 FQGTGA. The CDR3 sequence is CASSPRDRGSQDTQYF. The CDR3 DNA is TGTGCCAGCAGCCCTCGGGACAGGGGGTCTCAAGATACGCAGTATTTT.

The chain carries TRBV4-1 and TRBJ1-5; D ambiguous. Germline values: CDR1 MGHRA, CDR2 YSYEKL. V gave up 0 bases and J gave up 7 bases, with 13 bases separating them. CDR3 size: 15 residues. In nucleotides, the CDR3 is TGCGCCAGCAGCCAAGACAAAGGGTTCGACCAGCCCCAGCATTTT. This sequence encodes CASSQDKGFDQPQHF.

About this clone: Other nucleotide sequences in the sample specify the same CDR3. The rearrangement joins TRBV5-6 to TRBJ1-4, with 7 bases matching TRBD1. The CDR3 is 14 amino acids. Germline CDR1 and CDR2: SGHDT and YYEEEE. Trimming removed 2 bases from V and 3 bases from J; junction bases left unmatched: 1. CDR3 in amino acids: CASSFRGANEKLFF. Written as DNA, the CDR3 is TGTGCCAGCAGCTTCAGGGGGGCTAATGAAAAACTGTTTTTT.

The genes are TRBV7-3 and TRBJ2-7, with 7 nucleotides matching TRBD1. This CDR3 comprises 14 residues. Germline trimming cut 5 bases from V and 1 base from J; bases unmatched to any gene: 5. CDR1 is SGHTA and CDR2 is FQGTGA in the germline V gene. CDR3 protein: CASSETGKSYEQYF. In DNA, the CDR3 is TGTGCCAGCAGCGAGACAGGGAAGTCCTACGAGCAGTACTTC. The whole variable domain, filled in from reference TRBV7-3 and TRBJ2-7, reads GAGVSQTPSNKVTEKGKYVELRCDPISGHTALYWYRQSLGQGPEFLIYFQGTGAADDSGLPNDRFFAVRPEGSVSTLKIQRTERGDSAVYLCASSETGKSYEQYFGPGTRLTVT.

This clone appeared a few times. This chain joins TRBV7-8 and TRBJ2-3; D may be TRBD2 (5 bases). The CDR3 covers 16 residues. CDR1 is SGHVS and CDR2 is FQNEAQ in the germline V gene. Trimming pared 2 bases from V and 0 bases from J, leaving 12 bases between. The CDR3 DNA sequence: TGTGCCAGCAGCTTACTCTCTCGCGGGAGCACAGATACGCAGTATTTT. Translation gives CASSLLSRGSTDTQYF.

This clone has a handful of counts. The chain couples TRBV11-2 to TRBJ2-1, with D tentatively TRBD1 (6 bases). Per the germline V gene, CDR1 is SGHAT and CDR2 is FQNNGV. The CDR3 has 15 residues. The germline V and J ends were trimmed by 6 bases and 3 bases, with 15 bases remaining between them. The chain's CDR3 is CASRQAGVIYNEQFF. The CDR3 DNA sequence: TGTGCCAGCAGGCAAGCAGGGGTCATCTACAATGAGCAGTTCTTC.

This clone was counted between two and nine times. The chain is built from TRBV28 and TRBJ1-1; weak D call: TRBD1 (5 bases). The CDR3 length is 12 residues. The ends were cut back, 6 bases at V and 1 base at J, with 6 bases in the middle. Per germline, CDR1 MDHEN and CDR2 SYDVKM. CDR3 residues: CASRGGNTEAFF. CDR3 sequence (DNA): TGTGCCAGCAGGGGGGGGAACACTGAAGCTTTCTTT.

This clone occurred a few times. CDR3 residues: CATSKNQNQETQYF. The DNA of the CDR3 is TGTGCCACCAGCAAGAACCAAAATCAGGAGACCCAGTACTTC. This chain links TRBV15 with TRBJ2-5, with D unclear. V was cut by 4 bases and J by 5 bases, with 14 bases left in between. The CDR3 length is 14 residues. The germline gives CDR1 LNHNV, CDR2 YYDKDF (reference sequence).

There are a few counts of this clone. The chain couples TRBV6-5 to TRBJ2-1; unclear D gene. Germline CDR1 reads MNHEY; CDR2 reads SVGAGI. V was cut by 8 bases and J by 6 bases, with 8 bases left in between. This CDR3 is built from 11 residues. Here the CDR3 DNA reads TGTGCCAGCGGCCGAAGCAATGAGCAGTTCTTC. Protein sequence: CASGRSNEQFF.

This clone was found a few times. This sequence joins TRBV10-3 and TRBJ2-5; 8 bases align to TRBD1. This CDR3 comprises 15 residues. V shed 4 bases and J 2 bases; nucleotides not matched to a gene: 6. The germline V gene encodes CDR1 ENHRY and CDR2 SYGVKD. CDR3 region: CAISGWGQAQETQYF. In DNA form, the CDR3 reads TGTGCCATCAGTGGATGGGGACAGGCACAAGAGACCCAGTACTTC.

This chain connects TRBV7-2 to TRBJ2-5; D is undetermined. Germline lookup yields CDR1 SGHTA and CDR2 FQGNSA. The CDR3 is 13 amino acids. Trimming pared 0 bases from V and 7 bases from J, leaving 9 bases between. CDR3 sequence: CASSLAAERTQYF. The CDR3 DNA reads TGTGCCAGCAGCTTAGCGGCGGAGCGGACCCAGTACTTC.

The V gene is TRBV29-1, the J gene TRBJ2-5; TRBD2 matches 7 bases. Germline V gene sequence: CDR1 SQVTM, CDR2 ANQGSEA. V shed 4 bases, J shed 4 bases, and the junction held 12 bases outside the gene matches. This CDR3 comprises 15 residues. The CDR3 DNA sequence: TGCAGCGTTGTGGTTTGGCGGGAGTTGGGAGAGACCCAGTACTTC. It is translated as CSVVVWRELGETQYF. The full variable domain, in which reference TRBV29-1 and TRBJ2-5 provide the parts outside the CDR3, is SAVISQKPSRDICQRGTSLTIQCQVDSQVTMMFWYRQQPGQSLTLIATANQGSEATYESGFVIDKFPISRPNLTFSTLTVSNMSPEDSSIYLCSVVVWRELGETQYFGPGTRLLVL.

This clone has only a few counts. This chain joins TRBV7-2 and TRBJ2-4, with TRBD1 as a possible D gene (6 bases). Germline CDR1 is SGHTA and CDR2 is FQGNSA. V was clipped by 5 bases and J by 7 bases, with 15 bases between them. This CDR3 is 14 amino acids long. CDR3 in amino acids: CASSPTGFVNIQYF. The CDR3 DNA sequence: TGTGCCAGCAGCCCAACAGGGTTTGTTAACATTCAGTACTTC. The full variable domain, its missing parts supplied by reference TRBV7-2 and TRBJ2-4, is GAGVSQSPSNKVTEKGKDVELRCDPISGHTALYWYRQSLGQGLEFLIYFQGNSAPDKSGLPSDRFSAERTGGSVSTLTIQRTQQEDSAVYLCASSPTGFVNIQYFGAGTRLSVL.